The 14 T cell receptor beta chains listed next were all sequenced from one sample in a study of T cells in narcolepsy. TCRdb's table, derived via immunoSEQ multiplex PCR, lists solely in-frame clones and lacks some. The sample consists of fewer than 35,000 clones, roughly 80% of them appearing once. The sequencing input was CD45RA- memory CD4+ T cells from PBMCs. These receptors originate from a human donor with narcolepsy.

V and J are TRBV19 and TRBJ1-5; the match to TRBD1 covers 7 bases. Germline V CDR1 and CDR2: LNHDA, SQIVND (reference sequence). Losses at the gene ends were 5 bases for V and 6 bases for J; bases not matched to a gene: 10. CDR3 size: 15 residues. The CDR3 DNA sequence: TGTGCCAGTAGTGGGACGACAGGGTTTGGTCAGCCCCAGCATTTT. Translating gives CASSGTTGFGQPQHF.

The rearrangement links TRBV5-1 to TRBJ2-1, with a tentative D call TRBD2 (6 bases). Looked up from germline, CDR1 is SGHRS and CDR2 is YFSETQ. The CDR3 runs 15 residues. V was trimmed by 2 bases and J by 3 bases, leaving 12 bases between them. CDR3 loop: CASSFQGGGYNEQFF. CDR3 DNA: TGCGCCAGCAGCTTTCAGGGAGGTGGCTACAATGAGCAGTTCTTC.

This chain connects TRBV19 to TRBJ2-6, with a tentative D call TRBD2 (5 bases). V was trimmed by 7 bases and J by 0 bases, leaving 10 bases between them. In germline, CDR1 is LNHDA, CDR2 SQIVND (reference sequence). The CDR3 loop spans 15 amino acids. The CDR3, as DNA: TGTGCCAGTATTATGAGGGCCTCTGGGGCCAACGTCCTGACTTTC. Translating gives CASIMRASGANVLTF.

The chain is built from TRBV7-9 and TRBJ1-6; 7 nucleotides align to TRBD1. V lost 1 base, J lost 6 bases, and 0 bases stayed unmatched. This CDR3 spans 14 amino acids. Germline V gene data show CDR1 as SEHNR and CDR2 as FQNEAQ (reference sequence). CDR3: CASSLDRGNSPLHF. DNA for the CDR3: TGTGCCAGCAGCTTAGACAGGGGTAATTCACCCCTCCACTTT.

The rearrangement links TRBV19 to TRBJ2-3, with 11 bases fitting TRBD1. Germline assignment: CDR1 LNHDA and CDR2 SQIVND (reference sequence). The junction had 9 bases not matched to a gene; V was cut back by 8 bases and J by 2 bases. The CDR3 runs 16 residues. The CDR3 DNA is TGTGCCAGTCGGGACCCGGGACAGGGGGTCACAGATACGCAGTATTTT. Amino acid sequence: CASRDPGQGVTDTQYF.

The chain joins TRBV6-1 to TRBJ2-3; D uncertain. Trimming removed 7 bases from V and 4 bases from J, with 12 bases in between. Looked up from germline, CDR1 is MNHNS and CDR2 is SASEGT. This CDR3 has 13 residues. CDR3 sequence: CASNAPRSDTQYF. The CDR3 coding sequence is TGTGCCAGCAACGCACCTAGGTCAGATACGCAGTATTTT.

In the case of this clone: The germline gene is not matched at one end of the junction; a read error may be the cause. The chain links TRBV13 to TRBJ1-1; no reliable D call. Germline CDR1 reads PRHDT; CDR2 reads FYEKMQ (reference sequence). The CDR3 contains 14 residues. CDR3 nucleotides: TGTGCCAGCAGCAGAGGGAGCTTGAACATTGAAGCTTTCTTT. As protein: CASSRGSLNIEAFF.

The V and J genes are TRBV28 and TRBJ2-1, with TRBD2 matching over 14 bases. Losses at the gene ends were 1 base for V and 7 bases for J; bases not matched to a gene: 6. This CDR3 has 17 residues. Germline V CDR1 and CDR2: MDHEN, SYDVKM. The CDR3 region is CASSLSRLAGGLNEQFF. Written as DNA, the CDR3 is TGTGCCAGCAGTTTATCAAGACTAGCGGGAGGGTTAAATGAGCAGTTCTTC. Variable domain in full (rest from reference TRBV28 and TRBJ2-1): DVKVTQSSRYLVKRTGEKVFLECVQDMDHENMFWYRQDPGLGLRLIYFSYDVKMKEKGDIPEGYSVSREKKERFSLILESASTNQTSMYLCASSLSRLAGGLNEQFFGPGTRLTVL.

The rearrangement links TRBV7-3 to TRBJ1-5; the D gene is possibly TRBD1 (6 bases). In germline, CDR1 is SGHTA, CDR2 FQGTGA. The CDR3 spans 15 residues. V was pared by 2 bases and J by 7 bases, with 15 bases between. The CDR3 DNA sequence: TGTGCCAGCAGCTTAGTGGCGAGGAGGGGGCAGCCCCAGCATTTT. Amino acids: CASSLVARRGQPQHF.

In this sample, this clone turned up a few times. The chain combines TRBV2 with TRBJ1-1; D may be TRBD1 (5 bases). The germline V gene encodes CDR1 SNHLY and CDR2 FYNNEI. V lost 8 bases to trimming and J lost 3 bases, with 7 bases between them. This CDR3 region has 11 residues. CDR3 in amino acids: CASWGYTEAFF. Written as DNA, the CDR3 is TGTGCCAGCTGGGGGTACACTGAAGCTTTCTTT.

The chain has TRBV29-1 and TRBJ1-4; tentatively, D is TRBD1 (6 bases). Between the trimmed V and J ends, which lost 7 bases and 4 bases, there was a span of 16 bases. Germline V gene sequence: CDR1 SQVTM, CDR2 ANQGSEA. The CDR3 has 14 amino acids. The CDR3 DNA reads as TGCAGCGCTGGGAAGGGGGGGGATAATGAAAAACTGTTTTTT. It is translated as CSAGKGGDNEKLFF.

This clone was seen once. V and J are TRBV10-2 and TRBJ1-5; D is uncertain. The CDR3 runs 15 residues. Trimming took off 2 bases at V and 5 bases at J, with 13 bases between the two ends. In germline, CDR1 is WSHSY, CDR2 SAAADI. The CDR3 nucleotides read TGCGCCAGCAGTGAGATTGGGGTGGCCCATCAGCCCCAGCATTTT. Protein sequence: CASSEIGVAHQPQHF.

The V call is TRBV6-5, the J call TRBJ1-1; tentatively, D is TRBD1 (6 bases). Trimming left V 5 bases short and J 7 bases short, with 14 bases between. CDR1 MNHEY and CDR2 SVGAGI come from the germline V gene. This CDR3 comprises 13 residues. The CDR3 sequence is CASSGRTVGEAFF. Written as DNA, the CDR3 is TGTGCCAGCAGTGGACGGACAGTTGGTGAAGCTTTCTTT.

The chain is built from TRBV7-9 and TRBJ2-5; 11 nucleotides align to TRBD2. The J segment lost 5 bases and the V segment lost 5 bases, leaving 7 bases of the junction unmatched. The CDR3 spans 15 residues. The germline CDR1 and CDR2 sequences are SEHNR and FQNEAQ (reference sequence). The DNA for the CDR3 is TGTGCCAGCAGCCCCATAGCGGGGGGGCGGGAGACCCAGTACTTC. The encoded protein is CASSPIAGGRETQYF.